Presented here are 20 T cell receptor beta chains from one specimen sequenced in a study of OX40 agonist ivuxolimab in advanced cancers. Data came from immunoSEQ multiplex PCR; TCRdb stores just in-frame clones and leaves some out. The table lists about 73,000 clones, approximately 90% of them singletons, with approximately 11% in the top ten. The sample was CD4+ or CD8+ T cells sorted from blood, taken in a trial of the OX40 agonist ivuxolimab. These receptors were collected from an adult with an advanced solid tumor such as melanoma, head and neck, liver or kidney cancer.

CDR3: CAISVWQETYEQYF. The CDR3 coding sequence is TGTGCCATCAGTGTGTGGCAGGAAACCTACGAGCAGTACTTC. The chain recombines TRBV10-3 with TRBJ2-7; D is unresolved. This CDR3 contains 14 residues. Germline V lookup: CDR1 ENHRY, CDR2 SYGVKD. The ends were cut back, 4 bases at V and 2 bases at J, with 12 bases in the middle.

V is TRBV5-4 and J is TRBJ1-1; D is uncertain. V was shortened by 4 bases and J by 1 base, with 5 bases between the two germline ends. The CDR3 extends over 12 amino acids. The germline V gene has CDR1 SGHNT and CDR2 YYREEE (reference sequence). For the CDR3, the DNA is TGTGCCAGCAGCCTCTGGAACACTGAAGCTTTCTTT. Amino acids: CASSLWNTEAFF.

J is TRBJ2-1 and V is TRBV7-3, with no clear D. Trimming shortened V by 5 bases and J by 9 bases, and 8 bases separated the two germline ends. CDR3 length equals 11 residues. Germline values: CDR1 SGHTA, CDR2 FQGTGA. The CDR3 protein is CASSHLGEQFF. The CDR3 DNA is TGTGCCAGCAGCCATCTCGGTGAGCAGTTCTTC. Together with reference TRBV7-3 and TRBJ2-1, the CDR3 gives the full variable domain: GAGVSQTPSNKVTEKGKYVELRCDPISGHTALYWYRQSLGQGPEFLIYFQGTGAADDSGLPNDRFFAVRPEGSVSTLKIQRTERGDSAVYLCASSHLGEQFFGPGTRLTVL.

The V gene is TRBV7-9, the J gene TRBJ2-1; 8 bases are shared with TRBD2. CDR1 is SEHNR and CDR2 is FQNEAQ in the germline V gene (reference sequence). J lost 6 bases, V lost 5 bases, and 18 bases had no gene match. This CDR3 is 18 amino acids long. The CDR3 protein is CASSGTLAGGPPFNEQFF. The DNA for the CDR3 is TGTGCCAGCAGCGGCACCTTGGCGGGGGGACCCCCTTTCAATGAGCAGTTCTTC.

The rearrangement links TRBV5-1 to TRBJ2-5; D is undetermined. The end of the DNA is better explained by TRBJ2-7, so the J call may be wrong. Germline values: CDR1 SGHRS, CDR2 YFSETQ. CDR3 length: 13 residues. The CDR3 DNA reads TGCGCCAGCAGCTTGGTGTCGGACTACGAGCAGTACTTC. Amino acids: CASSLVSDYEQYF.

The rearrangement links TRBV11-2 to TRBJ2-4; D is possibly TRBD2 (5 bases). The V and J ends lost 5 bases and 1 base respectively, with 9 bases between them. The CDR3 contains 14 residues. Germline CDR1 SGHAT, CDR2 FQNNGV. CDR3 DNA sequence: TGTGCCAGCAGCCCGTGGGAGGCCAAAAACATTCAGTACTTC. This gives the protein CASSPWEAKNIQYF. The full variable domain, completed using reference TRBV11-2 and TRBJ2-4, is EAGVAQSPRYKIIEKRQSVAFWCNPISGHATLYWYQQILGQGPKLLIQFQNNGVVDDSQLPKDRFSAERLKGVDSTLKIQPAKLEDSAVYLCASSPWEAKNIQYFGAGTRLSVL.

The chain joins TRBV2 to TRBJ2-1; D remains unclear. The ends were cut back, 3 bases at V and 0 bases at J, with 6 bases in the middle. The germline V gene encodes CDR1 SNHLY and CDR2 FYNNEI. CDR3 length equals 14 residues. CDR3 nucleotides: TGTGCCAGCAGTGACACGAGCTCCTACAATGAGCAGTTCTTC. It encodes CASSDTSSYNEQFF.

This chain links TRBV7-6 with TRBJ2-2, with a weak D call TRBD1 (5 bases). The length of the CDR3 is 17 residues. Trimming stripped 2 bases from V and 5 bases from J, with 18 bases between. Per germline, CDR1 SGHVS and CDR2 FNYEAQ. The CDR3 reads CASSLWAEKKGTGELFF. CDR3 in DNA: TGTGCCAGCAGCTTATGGGCCGAGAAAAAGGGGACCGGGGAGCTGTTTTTT.

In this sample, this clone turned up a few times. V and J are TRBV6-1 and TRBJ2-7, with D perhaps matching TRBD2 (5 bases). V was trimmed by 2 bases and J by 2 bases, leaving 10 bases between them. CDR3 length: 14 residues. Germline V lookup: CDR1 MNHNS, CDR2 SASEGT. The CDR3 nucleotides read TGTGCCAGCAGTGAACCGGGGTTCCCCTACGAGCAGTACTTC. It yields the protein CASSEPGFPYEQYF.

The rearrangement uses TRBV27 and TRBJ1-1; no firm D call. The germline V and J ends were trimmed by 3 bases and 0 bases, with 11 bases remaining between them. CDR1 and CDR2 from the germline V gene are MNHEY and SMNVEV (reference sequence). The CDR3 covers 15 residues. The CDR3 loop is CASSLGISLNTEAFF. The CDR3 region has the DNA TGTGCCAGCAGTTTGGGGATAAGCTTGAACACTGAAGCTTTCTTT.

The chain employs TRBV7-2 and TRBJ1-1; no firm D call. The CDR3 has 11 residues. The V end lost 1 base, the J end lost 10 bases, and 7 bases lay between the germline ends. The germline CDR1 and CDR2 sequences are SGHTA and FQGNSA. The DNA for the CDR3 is TGTGCCAGCAGCTTAGAAAGCCCAGCTTTCTTT. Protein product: CASSLESPAFF.

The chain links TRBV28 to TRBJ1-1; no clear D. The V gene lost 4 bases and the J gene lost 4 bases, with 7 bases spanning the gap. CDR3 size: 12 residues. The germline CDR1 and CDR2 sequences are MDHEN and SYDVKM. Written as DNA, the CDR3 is TGTGCCAGCAGTTACGTCGCCACTGAAGCTTTCTTT. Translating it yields CASSYVATEAFF. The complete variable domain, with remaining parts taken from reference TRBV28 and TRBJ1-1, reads DVKVTQSSRYLVKRTGEKVFLECVQDMDHENMFWYRQDPGLGLRLIYFSYDVKMKEKGDIPEGYSVSREKKERFSLILESASTNQTSMYLCASSYVATEAFFGQGTRLTVV.

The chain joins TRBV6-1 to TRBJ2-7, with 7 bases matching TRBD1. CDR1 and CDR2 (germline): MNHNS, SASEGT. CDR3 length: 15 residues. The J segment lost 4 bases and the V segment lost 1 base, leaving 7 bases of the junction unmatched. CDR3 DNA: TGTGCCAGCAGTGAAGGTCCAGGGGGACGTTACGAGCAGTACTTC. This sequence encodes CASSEGPGGRYEQYF.

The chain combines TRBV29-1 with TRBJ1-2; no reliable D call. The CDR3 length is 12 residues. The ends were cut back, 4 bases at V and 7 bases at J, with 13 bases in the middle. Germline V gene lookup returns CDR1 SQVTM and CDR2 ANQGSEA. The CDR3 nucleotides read TGCAGCGTTGTATTGGACTCTGGTGGCTACACCTTC. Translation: CSVVLDSGGYTF. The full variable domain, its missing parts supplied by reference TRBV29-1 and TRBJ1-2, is SAVISQKPSRDICQRGTSLTIQCQVDSQVTMMFWYRQQPGQSLTLIATANQGSEATYESGFVIDKFPISRPNLTFSTLTVSNMSPEDSSIYLCSVVLDSGGYTFGSGTRLTVV.

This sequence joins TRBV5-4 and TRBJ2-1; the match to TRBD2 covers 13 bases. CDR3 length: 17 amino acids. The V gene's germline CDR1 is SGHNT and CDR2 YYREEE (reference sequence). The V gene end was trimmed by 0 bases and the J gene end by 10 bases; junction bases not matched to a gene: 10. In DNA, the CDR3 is TGTGCCAGCAGCTTGGTTATCTCACCGGGACTAGCGGGAGAGCAGTTCTTC. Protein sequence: CASSLVISPGLAGEQFF.

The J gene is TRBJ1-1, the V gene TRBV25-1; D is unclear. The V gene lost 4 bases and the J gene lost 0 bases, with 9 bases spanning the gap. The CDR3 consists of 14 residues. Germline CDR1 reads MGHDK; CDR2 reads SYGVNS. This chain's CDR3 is CASSAGPLNTEAFF. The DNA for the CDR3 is TGTGCCAGCAGTGCCGGGCCGTTGAACACTGAAGCTTTCTTT. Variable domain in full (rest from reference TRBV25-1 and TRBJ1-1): EADIYQTPRYLVIGTGKKITLECSQTMGHDKMYWYQQDPGMELHLIHYSYGVNSTEKGDLSSESTVSRIRTEHFPLTLESARPSHTSQYLCASSAGPLNTEAFFGQGTRLTVV.

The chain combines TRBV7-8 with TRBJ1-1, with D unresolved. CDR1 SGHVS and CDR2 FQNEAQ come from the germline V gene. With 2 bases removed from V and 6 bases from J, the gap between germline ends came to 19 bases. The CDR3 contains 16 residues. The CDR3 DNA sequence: TGTGCCAGCAGCTTAAAGGGCGACCCTGAGTCCGCTGAAGCTTTCTTT. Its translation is CASSLKGDPESAEAFF.

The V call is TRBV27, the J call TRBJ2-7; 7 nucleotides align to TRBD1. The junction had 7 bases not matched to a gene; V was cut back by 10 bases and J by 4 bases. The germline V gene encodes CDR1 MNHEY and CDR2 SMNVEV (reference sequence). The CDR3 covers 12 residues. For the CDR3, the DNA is TGTGCCACCGGGACAGCGAATTACGAGCAGTACTTC. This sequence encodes CATGTANYEQYF.

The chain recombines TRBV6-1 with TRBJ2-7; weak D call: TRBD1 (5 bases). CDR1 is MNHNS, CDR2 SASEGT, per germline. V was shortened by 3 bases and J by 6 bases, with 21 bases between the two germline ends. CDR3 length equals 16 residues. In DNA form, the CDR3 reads TGTGCCAGCAGTGACTTACTATTACAGGTGGGAAGCGAGCAGTACTTC. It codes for CASSDLLLQVGSEQYF.

CDR3 residues: CASSVGLAGSNEQFF. The CDR3 DNA reads TGTGCCAGCAGTGTAGGACTAGCGGGTTCCAATGAGCAGTTCTTC. The rearrangement links TRBV6-1 to TRBJ2-1; 11 bases align to TRBD2. V lost 4 bases, J lost 6 bases, and 5 bases stayed unmatched. Germline lookup yields CDR1 MNHNS and CDR2 SASEGT. The CDR3 has 15 residues.